The 20 T cell receptor beta chains reported below all come from one sample, sequenced in a study of cytomegalovirus exposure and HLA in healthy donors. 60 Vbeta and 13 Jbeta primers were used in PCR. Measured with immunoSEQ multiplex PCR; TCRdb has only the in-frame clones, and not every one. Among over 200,000 clones listed, around 76% were seen once. Sequencing used PBMCs. These TCRs come from a man aged 40-50 years in good health and CMV-seropositive.

V gene TRBV4-1 combines with J gene TRBJ2-7, with 7 nucleotides matching TRBD2. The CDR3 is 15 residues long. With 1 base clipped from V and 0 bases from J, the junction kept 3 bases outside the gene matches. CDR1 and CDR2 from the germline V gene are MGHRA and YSYEKL. The CDR3 loop reads CASSQGSGASYEQYV. CDR3 nucleotides: TGCGCCAGCAGCCAAGGAAGCGGGGCCTCCTACGAGCAGTACGTC.

The chain combines TRBV10-1 with TRBJ2-3; no reliable D call. CDR1 WNHNN and CDR2 SYGVQD come from the germline V gene (reference sequence). With 2 bases removed from V and 4 bases from J, the gap between germline ends came to 7 bases. The CDR3 contains 13 residues. CDR3 sequence: CASSEPPSDTQYF. DNA of the CDR3: TGCGCCAGCAGTGAGCCCCCATCAGATACGCAGTATTTT.

Details on this clone: One end of the junction is discordant with germline, which a read error may explain. The gene calls are TRBV7-7 and TRBJ2-2; D gene uncertain. The CDR3 is 15 amino acids. In germline, CDR1 is SSHAT, CDR2 FNYEAQ (reference sequence). CDR3 in DNA: TGTGCTAGCAGCTTGAATACCAGGAACACCGGGGAGCTGTTTTTT. Protein sequence: CASSLNTRNTGELFF.

The V gene is TRBV27, the J gene TRBJ2-7; D may be TRBD2 (5 bases). The ends were cut back, 5 bases at V and 2 bases at J, with 13 bases in the middle. Looked up from germline, CDR1 is MNHEY and CDR2 is SMNVEV (reference sequence). The CDR3 runs 14 residues. The CDR3 nucleotides read TGTGCCAGCAGTCCGTCAATGGAGGCCTACGAGCAGTACGTC. Amino acid sequence: CASSPSMEAYEQYV.

The CDR3 reads CASSLEGQGVSEQYV. DNA for the CDR3: TGCGCCAGCAGCTTGGAGGGACAGGGGGTGTCCGAGCAGTACGTC. The rearrangement links TRBV5-1 to TRBJ2-7; 11 positions match TRBD1. The CDR3 length is 15 residues. Trimming at V came to 0 bases and at J to 6 bases, leaving 5 bases not matched to a gene. Germline values: CDR1 SGHRS, CDR2 YFSETQ.

The V and J genes are TRBV6-1 and TRBJ1-6; perhaps TRBD1 as D (6 bases). The germline CDR1 and CDR2 sequences are MNHNS and SASEGT. The CDR3 consists of 15 residues. Trimming stripped 8 bases from V and 6 bases from J, with 17 bases between. CDR3 sequence reads: CASGSGGLSNSPLHF. The CDR3 nucleotides read TGTGCCAGCGGCAGCGGGGGGCTGAGTAATTCACCCCTCCACTTT.

This rearrangement joins TRBV27 to TRBJ2-3; 8 nucleotides agree with TRBD1. Germline V gives CDR1 MNHEY, CDR2 SMNVEV (reference sequence). The CDR3 is made up of 14 amino acids. V shed 5 bases, J shed 3 bases, and the junction held 4 bases outside the gene matches. CDR3 sequence (DNA): TGTGCCAGCAGTCACGGACAGGGAACAGATACGCAGTATTTT. It encodes CASSHGQGTDTQYF.

This clone was observed once. The chain uses TRBV4-2 and TRBJ2-5; 10 bases align to TRBD2. CDR3 size: 16 residues. Germline CDR1 LGHNA, CDR2 YNFKEQ. Losses at the gene ends were 1 base for V and 1 base for J; bases not matched to a gene: 3. The CDR3 here is CASSQGRTSGQETQYF. The CDR3 DNA reads as TGTGCCAGCAGCCAAGGTCGGACTAGCGGCCAAGAGACCCAGTACTTC.

The table lists this clone with a count of one. The J gene is TRBJ2-1, the V gene TRBV11-1; 7 bases agree with TRBD1. V lost 5 bases, J lost 1 base, and 2 bases stayed unmatched. The CDR3 contains 14 residues. CDR1 and CDR2 from the germline V gene are SGHAT and FQDESV (reference sequence). CDR3 residues: CASSDRVSYNEQFF. CDR3 sequence (DNA): TGTGCCAGCAGCGACAGGGTTTCCTACAATGAGCAGTTCTTC.

The gene calls are TRBV27 and TRBJ2-1; D not certain. The CDR3 has 13 residues. V was clipped by 5 bases and J by 3 bases, with 8 bases between them. Germline assignment: CDR1 MNHEY and CDR2 SMNVEV (reference sequence). This CDR3 reads CASSTAGYNEQFF. CDR3 nucleotide sequence: TGTGCCAGCAGTACCGCAGGCTACAATGAGCAGTTCTTC.

The rearrangement links TRBV5-1 to TRBJ1-6; 8 positions agree with TRBD1. Losses at the gene ends were 4 bases for V and 11 bases for J; bases not matched to a gene: 8. The CDR3 is 14 residues long. Per the germline V gene, CDR1 is SGHRS and CDR2 is YFSETQ. In nucleotides, the CDR3 is TGCGCCAGCAGCCCCCAGGGGGCAACGGCACCCCTCCACTTT. Translating it yields CASSPQGATAPLHF. Using reference TRBV5-1 and TRBJ1-6 for the parts outside the CDR3, the full variable domain is KAGVTQTPRYLIKTRGQQVTLSCSPISGHRSVSWYQQTPGQGLQFLFEYFSETQRNKGNFPGRFSGRQFSNSRSEMNVSTLELGDSALYLCASSPQGATAPLHFGNGTRLTVT.

The chain links TRBV11-2 to TRBJ2-7, with D possibly being TRBD1 (6 bases). The germline V gene has CDR1 SGHAT and CDR2 FQNNGV. The V end lost 5 bases, the J end lost 0 bases, and 11 bases lay between the germline ends. The CDR3 has 14 amino acids. The CDR3, as DNA: TGTGCCAGCAGCCCCCGGGACACCTCCTACGAGCAGTACTTC. Its protein is CASSPRDTSYEQYF.

This chain links TRBV5-1 with TRBJ2-4, with TRBD2 identical over 9 bases. The CDR3 extends over 15 amino acids. CDR1 is SGHRS and CDR2 is YFSETQ in the germline V gene. J lost 5 bases, V lost 4 bases, and 7 bases had no gene match. CDR3 in amino acids: CASSLLSGSQNIQYF. CDR3 DNA: TGCGCCAGCAGCCTCCTTAGCGGGAGCCAAAACATTCAGTACTTC. The full variable domain, in which reference TRBV5-1 and TRBJ2-4 provide the parts outside the CDR3, is KAGVTQTPRYLIKTRGQQVTLSCSPISGHRSVSWYQQTPGQGLQFLFEYFSETQRNKGNFPGRFSGRQFSNSRSEMNVSTLELGDSALYLCASSLLSGSQNIQYFGAGTRLSVL.

This clone was detected only once. This chain links TRBV5-1 with TRBJ1-6, with 8 bases that match TRBD1. This CDR3 has 15 residues. The germline CDR1 and CDR2 sequences are SGHRS and YFSETQ. The trim removed 4 bases at V and 14 bases at J, leaving 14 bases unmatched. CDR3 sequence reads: CASSGGTGSNLALHF. In nucleotides, the CDR3 is TGCGCCAGCAGCGGAGGGACAGGCTCTAATTTAGCCCTCCACTTT.

The V and J genes are TRBV5-1 and TRBJ2-2; D is ambiguous. There are 14 residues in the CDR3. Trimming took 0 bases from V and 8 from J, leaving 11 bases between them. Germline CDR1 is SGHRS and CDR2 is YFSETQ. The DNA for the CDR3 is TGCGCCAGCAGCTTGGAGCCCCGAGGAGGGGAGCTGTTTTTT. Translating it yields CASSLEPRGGELFF.

The CDR3 nucleotides are TGCGCCAGCAGCAGGGGTGGGACTGAAGCTTTCTTT. Protein sequence: CASSRGGTEAFF. The chain joins TRBV5-1 to TRBJ1-1; weak D call: TRBD1 (5 bases). Germline V gene data show CDR1 as SGHRS and CDR2 as YFSETQ. This CDR3 region has 12 residues. The V end lost 4 bases, the J end lost 5 bases, and 9 bases lay between the germline ends.

This chain uses TRBV5-6 with TRBJ1-2; D possibly corresponds to TRBD1 (6 bases). Deletions cut 8 bases from V and 1 base from J, with 12 bases between. Germline assignment: CDR1 SGHDT and CDR2 YYEEEE. The CDR3 length is 13 residues. The chain's CDR3 is CASGQLLNYGYTF. CDR3 bases: TGTGCCAGTGGACAGCTCCTTAACTATGGCTACACCTTC.

The J gene is TRBJ2-1, the V gene TRBV27; the D gene is possibly TRBD2 (5 bases). The CDR3 covers 14 residues. Trimming removed 4 bases at V and 2 bases at J, with 9 bases between. From germline, CDR1 is MNHEY and CDR2 SMNVEV (reference sequence). In DNA, the CDR3 is TGTGCCAGCAGTTGGACGGGAACCTACAATGAGCAGTTCTTC. Encoded protein: CASSWTGTYNEQFF.

This rearrangement joins TRBV6-5 to TRBJ1-4; the D gene is possibly TRBD1 (6 bases). The CDR3 is 16 residues long. V lost 0 bases and J 7 bases, leaving 15 bases between the germline ends. The V gene's germline CDR1 is MNHEY and CDR2 SVGAGI. CDR3 sequence (DNA): TGTGCCAGCAGTTACTCTTCAGGGGAATGGGGTGAAAAACTGTTTTTT. Its translation is CASSYSSGEWGEKLFF.

The genes are TRBV28 and TRBJ2-5, with TRBD1 identical over 11 bases. Germline assignment: CDR1 MDHEN and CDR2 SYDVKM. V shed 3 bases, J shed 5 bases, and the junction held 5 bases outside the gene matches. The CDR3 has 15 amino acids. The CDR3: CASSFRTGGLETQYF. The CDR3 DNA reads as TGTGCCAGCAGTTTTCGGACAGGGGGCTTGGAGACCCAGTACTTC.